This T cell receptor (beta chain) was sequenced during a study of blood T cell repertoires in COVID-19. Study-wide background: PBMCs, B-cell-depleted T cells, or T cells were the source of the cDNA or gDNA that made up the material.

Germline V CDR1 and CDR2: MNHEY, SVGAGI. The CDR3 is 15 amino acids. Losses at the gene ends were 6 bases for V and 9 bases for J; bases not matched to a gene: 13. Participants were aged roughly 18 to 95 years, lived in roughly 23 US areas, and enrolled virtually. Per the original methods: How many nucleated cells were present was estimated from reference gene primer amplification. Libraries were prepared by immunoSEQ multiplex PCR; TCRdb keeps only in-frame clonotypes and omits some of them. The DNA gave D and trimming, while V, J and clone size come from that table. Of under 200,000 clones listed, over 75% are singletons.

This chain connects TRBV6-5 to TRBJ2-1; 8 positions agree with TRBD1. The sequencing sample was made of PBMCs or T cells enriched from blood (not recorded which). The clonotype was recovered from a woman aged 45-59 years who had recovered from COVID-19. The CDR3 sequence: CASSSSTGQGGEQFF. Written as DNA, the CDR3 is TGTGCCAGCAGCTCCTCGACCGGACAGGGCGGTGAGCAGTTCTTC.